These 5 T cell receptor beta chains were all obtained from the same sample, sequenced in a study of T-cell memory formation after mild COVID-19. TCRdb reprocessed the 5' RACE reads with MiXCR, giving one entry per CDR3 protein. The sample contains about 400,000 distinct CDR3 sequences, 20% to 30% of which appear only once. Material for sequencing was PBMCs or a T cell subset sorted from them (not recorded which). The source of these receptors is an adult woman who had mild COVID-19 (a few samples of this study predate the infection). Cell type and time point are not known.

The chain is built from TRBV2 and TRBJ1-5, with a tentative D call TRBD1 (5 bases). Trimming shortened V by 6 bases and J by 7 bases, and 13 bases separated the two germline ends. Germline assignment: CDR1 SNHLY and CDR2 FYNNEI. The CDR3 extends over 13 amino acids. This CDR3 reads CASRAGPGQPQHF. CDR3 DNA sequence: TGTGCCAGCAGGGCGGGGCCGGGGCAGCCCCAGCATTTT.

This chain connects TRBV20-1 to TRBJ2-3, with D tentatively TRBD1 or TRBD2 (5 bases each). Germline V gives CDR1 DFQATT, CDR2 SNEGSKA (reference sequence). The ends were cut back, 1 base at V and 11 bases at J, with 16 bases in the middle. CDR3 length: 13 amino acids. For the CDR3, the DNA is TGCAGTGCTAGAGGGGGGAGAGCAGTTGGGCAGTATTTT. It translates to CSARGGRAVGQYF.

The genes are TRBV9 and TRBJ2-7, with 9 positions matching TRBD2. In germline, CDR1 is SGDLS, CDR2 YYNGEE. The V gene end was trimmed by 0 bases and the J gene end by 3 bases; junction bases not matched to a gene: 7. The CDR3 contains 16 residues. CDR3 protein: CASSVGVIAGVYEQYF. The CDR3 DNA is TGTGCCAGCAGCGTAGGAGTAATAGCGGGGGTCTACGAGCAGTACTTC.

This sequence joins TRBV30 and TRBJ1-5; weak D call: TRBD1 (5 bases). V gave up 0 bases and J gave up 3 bases, with 9 bases separating them. Per the germline V gene, CDR1 is GTSNPN and CDR2 is SVGIG (reference sequence). The CDR3 has 14 amino acids. For the CDR3, the DNA is TGTGCCTGGAGTGTACACAGGTTCAATCAGCCCCAGCATTTT. This translates into CAWSVHRFNQPQHF.

This clonotype has a single count. The chain joins TRBV11-3 to TRBJ2-3; the D is unclear. This CDR3 contains 16 residues. The germline CDR1 and CDR2 sequences are SGHNT and YENEEA. Trimming stripped 3 bases from V and 0 bases from J, with 13 bases between. DNA of the CDR3: TGTGCCAGCAGCTTCGGCACATTTTATAGCACAGATACGCAGTATTTT. It is translated as CASSFGTFYSTDTQYF.